This T cell receptor beta chain was recovered during a study of human T cells and chemical hapten exposure. About the study: For sensitization, 2% DPC was applied to a 2 cm by 2 cm patch of upper inner arm skin.

This clonotype was seen a handful of times. What it binds is unknown. Indicated time point: patch test 1, 2 weeks after DPC sensitization. Treatment denoted: therapeutic diphenylcyclopropenone sensitization with weekly scalp DPC. The study's findings and limits: Given that the donors had alopecia, their immune response may differ from that seen in healthy people. Relative to control repertoires, expanded TCRs gave rise to significantly more large CDR3 similarity clusters.

Per the original methods: TCRs per sample had a median of about 100,000 and ranged from 23,224 to 690,600. TCRdb fed the RACE reads into MiXCR, producing one record per CDR3 protein. TCRdb, rather than the study authors, made the V and J calls. The table has around 150,000 distinct CDR3 sequences, around 13% seen once; the top ten hold 1.5% to 2%. From germline, CDR1 is MDHEN and CDR2 SYDVKM. The V gene lost 3 bases and the J gene lost 10 bases, with 10 bases spanning the gap. The CDR3 sequence is 12 residues long. The source is a woman younger than 45 with alopecia areata. Some clones in this sample may be carry-over from other donors' samples. Sequences were derived from whole blood, sampled in connection with sensitization to the hapten diphenylcyclopropenone (DPC). The V call is TRBV28, the J call TRBJ1-5; no clear D. The CDR3 is CASSFPPGPQHF. CDR3 bases: TGTGCCAGCAGTTTCCCCCCAGGCCCCCAGCATTTT.